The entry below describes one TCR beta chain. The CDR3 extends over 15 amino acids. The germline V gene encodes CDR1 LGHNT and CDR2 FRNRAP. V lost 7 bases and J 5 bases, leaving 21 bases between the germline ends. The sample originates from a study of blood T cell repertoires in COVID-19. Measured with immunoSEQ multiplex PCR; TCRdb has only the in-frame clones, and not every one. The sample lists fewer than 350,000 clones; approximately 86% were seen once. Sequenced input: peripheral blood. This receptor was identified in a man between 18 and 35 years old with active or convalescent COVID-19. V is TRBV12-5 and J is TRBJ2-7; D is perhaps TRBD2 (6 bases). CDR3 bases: TGTGCTAGTGAAGCCCCGGACGGGGGACGGCACGAGCAGTACTTC. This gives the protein CASEAPDGGRHEQYF.